This record looks at one T cell receptor (beta chain) sequence and its context. Its antigen is as yet unknown. This PCR relied on a set of 60 Vbeta primers and 13 Jbeta primers. Sequencing used immunoSEQ multiplex PCR; TCRdb keeps in-frame clones, though not all of them. This sample's table reports roughly 80,000 clones. The sample comes from a study of cytomegalovirus exposure and HLA in healthy donors. Study-wide results and limits: The listing of roughly 160 TCR beta chains classed them as cytomegalovirus-associated.

The sequence came from a man aged 50-59 years in good health and CMV-seropositive. Input material: PBMCs.

The CDR3 DNA follows: TGTGCCAGCAGACCGACAGGGGAGTATGGCGAGACCCAGTACTTC. Translating it yields CASRPTGEYGETQYF. The chain couples TRBV5-6 to TRBJ2-5, with 8 bases lining up with TRBD1. V was pared by 5 bases and J by 5 bases, with 11 bases of the junction left unmatched. The CDR3 extends over 15 amino acids. Germline values: CDR1 SGHDT, CDR2 YYEEEE.